Listed here are 32 T cell receptor beta chains from one sample, sequenced in a study of blood T cell repertoires in COVID-19. The assay was immunoSEQ multiplex PCR, and TCRdb's table has in-frame clones only and misses some. The sample holds tens of thousands of clones, roughly 87% seen once. Sequenced: peripheral blood. These receptors came from a woman of 80 years or more with COVID-19, enrolled during active disease.

This chain uses TRBV10-2 with TRBJ1-3; D is undetermined. V was cut by 4 bases and J by 0 bases, with 7 bases left in between. The germline gives CDR1 WSHSY, CDR2 SAAADI. CDR3 length equals 14 residues. CDR3 nucleotide sequence: TGCGCCAGCAGTGTCGAGAGCTCTGGAAACACCATATATTTT. Protein sequence: CASSVESSGNTIYF.

This CDR3 is CSAVQGSSYNEQFF. The CDR3 DNA reads as TGCAGCGCCGTCCAGGGCTCCTCCTACAATGAGCAGTTCTTC. The rearrangement links TRBV29-1 to TRBJ2-1; possible D gene TRBD1, 5 bases. The V end lost 7 bases, the J end lost 0 bases, and 13 bases lay between the germline ends. The CDR3 sequence is 14 residues long. Germline lookup yields CDR1 SQVTM and CDR2 ANQGSEA.

The chain links TRBV7-2 to TRBJ2-2; no clear D gene. Trimming stripped 11 bases from V and 4 bases from J, with 8 bases between. CDR1 and CDR2 from the germline V gene are SGHTA and FQGNSA. CDR3 length: 11 residues. The CDR3 loop reads CARSGTGELFF. DNA of the CDR3: TGTGCCCGGTCGGGCACCGGGGAGCTGTTTTTT. The variable domain in full, completed from reference TRBV7-2 and TRBJ2-2, reads GAGVSQSPSNKVTEKGKDVELRCDPISGHTALYWYRQSLGQGLEFLIYFQGNSAPDKSGLPSDRFSAERTGGSVSTLTIQRTQQEDSAVYLCARSGTGELFFGEGSRLTVL.

This sequence joins TRBV9 and TRBJ2-2; 7 nucleotides match TRBD1. This CDR3 is built from 15 residues. Per the germline V gene, CDR1 is SGDLS and CDR2 is YYNGEE. Trimming took 2 bases from V and 6 from J; bases not matched to a gene: 7. CDR3 region: CASSVPPTGSGELFF. In DNA, the CDR3 is TGTGCCAGCAGCGTCCCACCGACAGGGTCCGGGGAGCTGTTTTTT.

In this sample, this clone turned up once. The J gene is TRBJ2-2, the V gene TRBV7-9, with 7 positions matching TRBD1. The CDR3 spans 14 residues. V dropped 5 bases and J dropped 4; count of bases not matched to a gene: 4. Germline CDR1 is SEHNR and CDR2 is FQNEAQ (reference sequence). CDR3 coding DNA: TGTGCCAGCAGCGCCGCAGGGGGCACCGGGGAGCTGTTTTTT. Protein: CASSAAGGTGELFF.

This clone was detected a few times. This chain connects TRBV3-1 (or the pseudogene TRBV3-2) to TRBJ2-1; 8 nucleotides match TRBD2. The CDR3 length is 16 residues. V was pared by 1 base and J by 4 bases, with 6 bases of the junction left unmatched. The germline V gene encodes CDR1 LGHDT and CDR2 YNNKEL (reference sequence). This CDR3 is CASSQGTGGPYNEQFF. The CDR3 DNA follows: TGTGCCAGCAGCCAAGGTACGGGGGGGCCGTACAATGAGCAGTTCTTC.

The rearrangement links TRBV5-1 to TRBJ1-1; 7 positions agree with TRBD1. The J segment lost 8 bases and the V segment lost 1 base, leaving 5 bases of the junction unmatched. Germline CDR1 is SGHRS and CDR2 is YFSETQ. The CDR3 runs to 13 residues. This CDR3 reads CASSLKGAVEAFF. CDR3 nucleotide sequence: TGCGCCAGCAGCTTGAAGGGGGCAGTCGAAGCTTTCTTT.

The chain combines TRBV20-1 with TRBJ1-5; 9 positions match TRBD1. The CDR3 has 15 amino acids. Germline V gene sequence: CDR1 DFQATT, CDR2 SNEGSKA (reference sequence). The ends lost 3 bases at V and 5 bases at J; junction bases unmatched: 8. The CDR3 loop reads CSASGWTGDHQPQHF. The CDR3 DNA is TGCAGTGCTAGTGGATGGACAGGGGACCATCAGCCCCAGCATTTT.

This clone is a singleton in its sample. The chain links TRBV19 to TRBJ1-5, with TRBD1 matching 8 bases. The CDR3 is 16 residues long. The germline V gene has CDR1 LNHDA and CDR2 SQIVND (reference sequence). V shed 0 bases, J shed 6 bases, and the junction held 7 bases outside the gene matches. The CDR3 region has the DNA TGTGCCAGTAGTATAGAGGGGGGACAGGCCGGTCAGCCCCAGCATTTT. The encoded protein is CASSIEGGQAGQPQHF.

The rearrangement joins TRBV6-1 to TRBJ2-1; D gene uncertain. CDR3 length equals 14 residues. Trimming took off 1 base at V and 5 bases at J, with 9 bases between the two ends. The V gene's germline CDR1 is MNHNS and CDR2 SASEGT. CDR3 sequence reads: CASSEGSNHNEQFF. CDR3 DNA sequence: TGTGCCAGCAGTGAAGGCAGTAACCACAATGAGCAGTTCTTC.

V usage is TRBV28 and J usage is TRBJ2-7, with D unclear. CDR3 size: 11 residues. V was trimmed by 4 bases and J by 3 bases, leaving 4 bases between them. Germline CDR1 MDHEN, CDR2 SYDVKM. CDR3 region: CASSSRYEQYF. In DNA form, the CDR3 reads TGTGCCAGCAGTTCCCGCTACGAGCAGTACTTC. The variable domain in full, completed from reference TRBV28 and TRBJ2-7, reads DVKVTQSSRYLVKRTGEKVFLECVQDMDHENMFWYRQDPGLGLRLIYFSYDVKMKEKGDIPEGYSVSREKKERFSLILESASTNQTSMYLCASSSRYEQYFGPGTRLTVT.

The chain recombines TRBV5-4 with TRBJ2-7; maybe TRBD1 (6 bases). With 6 bases removed from V and 3 bases from J, the gap between germline ends came to 13 bases. Looked up from germline, CDR1 is SGHNT and CDR2 is YYREEE (reference sequence). CDR3 length: 13 amino acids. DNA of the CDR3: TGTGCCAGCACCACGGACAGCAACTACGAGCAGTACTTC. It codes for CASTTDSNYEQYF.

The CDR3 reads CASSLTGGNLEQYF. In DNA form, the CDR3 reads TGTGCCAGTAGCCTAACTGGGGGGAATTTGGAGCAGTACTTC. V gene TRBV19 combines with J gene TRBJ2-7, with D possibly TRBD2 on 6 matching bases. Germline values: CDR1 LNHDA, CDR2 SQIVND (reference sequence). The CDR3 runs 14 residues. V lost 6 bases to trimming and J lost 7 bases, with 19 bases between them.

The chain links TRBV6-5 to TRBJ2-1; weak D call: TRBD1 (8 bases). V lost 8 bases, J lost 5 bases, and 16 bases lay in between. The CDR3 is 14 amino acids. Germline-derived CDR1 and CDR2 are MNHEY and SVGAGI. The CDR3 bases are TGTGCCAGCGCACAGGGGGGGGCCAACAATGAGCAGTTCTTC. Residues: CASAQGGANNEQFF.

V and J are TRBV25-1 and TRBJ1-4, with 9 bases identical to TRBD1. The CDR3 is made up of 18 amino acids. CDR1 and CDR2 from the germline V gene are MGHDK and SYGVNS. V lost 3 bases and J lost 0; bases outside the gene matches: 8. CDR3 nucleotides: TGTGCCAGCAGTGACCCCGGGACAGGGTCCTCAACTAATGAAAAACTGTTTTTT. As protein: CASSDPGTGSSTNEKLFF.

This rearrangement joins TRBV27 to TRBJ2-3; 11 bases fit TRBD2. This CDR3 comprises 18 residues. Per the germline V gene, CDR1 is MNHEY and CDR2 is SMNVEV (reference sequence). V lost 0 bases and J lost 8; bases outside the gene matches: 13. CDR3 region: CASSLSAGTSGGGGTQYF. CDR3 nucleotides: TGTGCCAGCAGTTTATCTGCCGGGACTAGCGGCGGGGGAGGTACGCAGTATTTT.

The genes are TRBV11-3 and TRBJ1-6, with D possibly matching TRBD1 (5 bases). The CDR3 extends over 15 amino acids. Germline V gene data show CDR1 as SGHNT and CDR2 as YENEEA. Deletions cut 6 bases from V and 7 bases from J, with 16 bases between. CDR3 residues: CASSRGGVSNSPLHF. CDR3 sequence (DNA): TGTGCCAGCAGTCGCGGGGGGGTGAGCAATTCACCCCTCCACTTT.

The V and J genes are TRBV18 and TRBJ2-1; 7 nucleotides match TRBD2. Germline values: CDR1 KGHSH, CDR2 LQKENI. After removal of 6 bases from V and 2 bases from J, the junction contained 13 bases not matched to a gene. The CDR3 sequence is 17 residues long. In DNA form, the CDR3 reads TGTGCCAGCTCCCAACCGGGCGGGCTAGCGGCCTACAATGAGCAGTTCTTC. Translation gives CASSQPGGLAAYNEQFF.

The chain joins TRBV7-6 to TRBJ2-7, with D perhaps TRBD2 (5 bases). V was pared by 0 bases and J by 5 bases, with 14 bases between. Germline lookup yields CDR1 SGHVS and CDR2 FNYEAQ. The length of the CDR3 is 15 residues. CDR3 nucleotides: TGTGCCAGCAGCTTAGCCCATAGAGGGCTCAACGAGCAGTACTTC. It translates to CASSLAHRGLNEQYF.

This chain connects TRBV4-1 to TRBJ2-2; TRBD1 agrees at 11 bases. There are 17 residues in the CDR3. Trimming cost V 0 bases and J 4 bases; bases outside gene matches: 4. Germline CDR1 MGHRA, CDR2 YSYEKL. CDR3 protein: CASSQERTGGPTGELFF. The DNA of the CDR3 is TGCGCCAGCAGCCAAGAGAGGACAGGGGGCCCCACCGGGGAGCTGTTTTTT.

J is TRBJ2-7 and V is TRBV3-1 (or the pseudogene TRBV3-2), with D perhaps matching TRBD1 (6 bases). Trimming took off 1 base at V and 6 bases at J, with 16 bases between the two ends. Germline assignment: CDR1 LGHDT and CDR2 YNNKEL (reference sequence). This CDR3 comprises 15 residues. CDR3 sequence: CASSQGRYRVGEQYF. The DNA of the CDR3 is TGTGCCAGCAGCCAAGGCCGCTACAGGGTTGGCGAGCAGTACTTC.

The chain joins TRBV19 to TRBJ1-6; D uncertain. This CDR3 has 14 residues. CDR1 is LNHDA, CDR2 SQIVND, per germline (reference sequence). The germline V and J ends were trimmed by 3 bases and 7 bases, with 10 bases remaining between them. The CDR3: CASSIDSRNSPLHF. The CDR3 DNA reads as TGTGCCAGTAGTATTGATAGCCGAAATTCACCCCTCCACTTT.

V is TRBV5-1 and J is TRBJ2-3; perhaps TRBD2 as D (6 bases). Trimming removed 0 bases at V and 2 bases at J, with 10 bases between. Germline CDR1 and CDR2: SGHRS and YFSETQ. This CDR3 is 15 amino acids long. The CDR3 here is CASSLAGGVTDTQYF. CDR3 DNA sequence: TGCGCCAGCAGCTTGGCCGGCGGGGTCACAGATACGCAGTATTTT.

The rearrangement uses TRBV10-3 and TRBJ2-7; 7 bases align to TRBD1. CDR3 size: 15 residues. V gave up 4 bases and J gave up 0 bases; unmatched junction bases: 6. Germline V gene sequence: CDR1 ENHRY, CDR2 SYGVKD. This CDR3 is CAISATQGSSYEQYF. The CDR3 DNA reads TGTGCCATCAGTGCCACACAGGGGTCCTCCTACGAGCAGTACTTC.

V usage is TRBV7-3 and J usage is TRBJ1-1; D remains ambiguous. CDR1 and CDR2 from the germline V gene are SGHTA and FQGTGA. V lost 4 bases and J lost 3, with 15 bases in between. The CDR3 covers 15 residues. The CDR3 protein is CASSSGGGSDTEAFF. CDR3 nucleotides: TGTGCCAGCAGCTCGGGCGGAGGGTCGGACACTGAAGCTTTCTTT. Complete variable domain (other parts from reference TRBV7-3 and TRBJ1-1): GAGVSQTPSNKVTEKGKYVELRCDPISGHTALYWYRQSLGQGPEFLIYFQGTGAADDSGLPNDRFFAVRPEGSVSTLKIQRTERGDSAVYLCASSSGGGSDTEAFFGQGTRLTVV.

The CDR3 sequence: CASSQGARGNEQFF. CDR3 DNA: TGTGCCAGCAGCCAGGGGGCGCGTGGCAATGAGCAGTTCTTC. The chain joins TRBV6-6 to TRBJ2-1; 8 positions agree with TRBD1. Germline values: CDR1 MNHNY, CDR2 SVGAGI (reference sequence). CDR3 length equals 14 residues. V gave up 6 bases and J gave up 6 bases; unmatched junction bases: 7.

The chain couples TRBV3-1 (or the pseudogene TRBV3-2) to TRBJ2-5; the match to TRBD2 covers 10 bases. Germline V CDR1 and CDR2: LGHDT, YNNKEL (reference sequence). The CDR3 totals 17 residues. V shed 0 bases and J 7 bases; nucleotides not matched to a gene: 11. The chain's CDR3 is CASSQEGRLAGAATQYF. The CDR3 DNA reads as TGTGCCAGCAGCCAAGAAGGGCGGCTAGCGGGGGCCGCGACCCAGTACTTC.

This clone is a singleton in its sample. V gene TRBV19 combines with J gene TRBJ1-2, with D maybe TRBD1 (6 bases). The CDR3 covers 15 residues. CDR1 and CDR2 (germline): LNHDA, SQIVND (reference sequence). V lost 8 bases and J lost 2, with 18 bases in between. The CDR3 sequence: CASVQGADPNYGYTF. DNA for the CDR3: TGTGCCAGTGTACAGGGCGCCGACCCCAACTATGGCTACACCTTC. Filled out from reference TRBV19 and TRBJ1-2, the complete variable domain reads DGGITQSPKYLFRKEGQNVTLSCEQNLNHDAMYWYRQDPGQGLRLIYYSQIVNDFQKGDIAEGYSVSREKKESFPLTVTSAQKNPTAFYLCASVQGADPNYGYTFGSGTRLTVV.

The chain combines TRBV2 with TRBJ1-1, with unresolved D. Germline lookup yields CDR1 SNHLY and CDR2 FYNNEI. Between the trimmed V and J ends, which lost 10 bases and 4 bases, there was a span of 22 bases. The CDR3 has 15 residues. Here the CDR3 reads CATIESEGYSTEAFF. In DNA, the CDR3 is TGTGCCACCATTGAGTCCGAGGGTTATAGCACTGAAGCTTTCTTT.

The chain links TRBV2 to TRBJ2-5; 9 bases line up with TRBD2. V was pared by 7 bases and J by 4 bases, with 13 bases of the junction left unmatched. The CDR3 contains 16 residues. Germline assignment: CDR1 SNHLY and CDR2 FYNNEI. The CDR3 here is CASTDPNSGGGETQYF. DNA of the CDR3: TGTGCCAGCACGGATCCTAATAGCGGGGGAGGAGAGACCCAGTACTTC.

The V gene is TRBV5-6, the J gene TRBJ1-1; 9 bases agree with TRBD1. Germline loops: CDR1 SGHDT, CDR2 YYEEEE. V was clipped by 2 bases and J by 4 bases; unmatched bases: 6. This CDR3 spans 15 amino acids. This chain's CDR3 is CASSLQQGAVTEAFF. The CDR3 DNA follows: TGTGCCAGCAGCTTACAACAGGGGGCTGTCACTGAAGCTTTCTTT. The variable domain in full, completed from reference TRBV5-6 and TRBJ1-1, reads DAGVTQSPTHLIKTRGQQVTLRCSPKSGHDTVSWYQQALGQGPQFIFQYYEEEERQRGNFPDRFSGHQFPNYSSELNVNALLLGDSALYLCASSLQQGAVTEAFFGQGTRLTVV.

V is TRBV5-1 and J is TRBJ2-3; 16 nucleotides align to TRBD2. The germline CDR1 and CDR2 sequences are SGHRS and YFSETQ. CDR3 length: 16 residues. Unmatched junction bases numbered 6, after V lost 3 bases and J lost 8 bases. Here the CDR3 reads CASSWGLAGGPATQYF. CDR3 in DNA: TGCGCCAGCAGCTGGGGACTAGCGGGGGGGCCCGCTACGCAGTATTTT.